This T cell receptor beta chain stems from a study of T cell repertoires and Cas9 in healthy adults. Study as a whole: Characterization of SpCas9-reactive CD4 and CD8 T cells covered multi-effector potency, cytotoxicity and lineage.

Note on this clone: What it binds is not known.

Findings of the study overall: In vitro, SpCas9-reactive Tregs were reported to curb effector T cell proliferation and function.

Looked up from germline, CDR1 is SGHVS and CDR2 is FNYEAQ. The CDR3 has 15 residues. Trimming cost V 5 bases and J 3 bases, with 15 bases left between them. Method: immunoSEQ multiplex PCR; TCRdb's copy keeps in-frame clones and lacks some. The sample consists of over 20,000 clones, roughly nine tenths of them appearing once. The TCR was taken from a human donor in good health. The sequencing input was CD4+ effector T cells (CD127+, CD25-, CD137-, CD154-) from PBMCs; culture status not recorded. V and J are TRBV7-6 and TRBJ2-3; possibly TRBD1 or TRBD2 for D (6 bases each). CDR3 sequence (DNA): TGTGCCAGCAGCGGGGGGTGGGGGCGGACAGATACGCAGTATTTT. Translated: CASSGGWGRTDTQYF.